The entry below describes one T cell receptor beta chain. Its antigen is unidentified. The TRB cDNA libraries were prepared by 5' RACE with UMI labels. TCRdb re-analyzed the 5' RACE reads; it lists each CDR3 protein once, without DNA. The sample has about 130,000 distinct CDR3 sequences. The CDR3 is 14 amino acids. CDR1 and CDR2 from the germline V gene are LGHNA and YNFKEQ. This entry is derived from a study of CXCR3-negative and CXCR3-positive naive CD8 T cells. The study, taken as a whole, reports: Similar levels of surface CD5 were seen between naive subsets; TCR strength was inferred from TRB CDR3 properties. Naive cells with CXCR3 showed TRB CDR3s that were more hydrophobic than those in CXCR3-negative naive cells.

This clonotype was sampled from a human donor in good health. Some clones in this sample may be carry-over from other donors' samples. Sequencing input: naive CXCR3+ CD8+ T cells from blood. Subset denoted: CD45RO-CCR7+CD27+CD95- naive CD8+ T cells expressing CXCR3 (TNR3+). The chain has TRBV4-2 and TRBJ2-7; TCRdb calls TRBD1, which cannot be checked without DNA. The CDR3 loop reads CASSQDTGTYEQYF.